Shown below are 28 T cell receptor beta chains from a single sample sequenced in a study of blood T cell repertoires in COVID-19. Libraries were prepared by immunoSEQ multiplex PCR; TCRdb keeps only in-frame clonotypes and omits some of them. The sample has around 340,000 clones; roughly 85% are singletons. Specimen: PBMCs or T cells enriched from blood (not recorded which). These receptors came from a woman in her forties with acute COVID-19.

This clone was seen once. The V call is TRBV10-2, the J call TRBJ1-3, with TRBD1 as a possible D gene (5 bases). V lost 0 bases, J lost 1 base, and 16 bases lay in between. Germline CDR1 is WSHSY and CDR2 is SAAADI. CDR3 size: 18 residues. The CDR3 DNA sequence: TGCGCCAGCAGTGAGTCGAGTAGACAGCGACCTTCTGGAAACACCATATATTTT. It specifies CASSESSRQRPSGNTIYF.

The genes are TRBV27 and TRBJ2-7; tentatively, D is TRBD1 (6 bases). Germline lookup yields CDR1 MNHEY and CDR2 SMNVEV (reference sequence). Trimming pared 5 bases from V and 7 bases from J, leaving 21 bases between. CDR3 length: 15 amino acids. The CDR3 bases are TGTGCCAGCAGTCCCACGGACAGAGATTTCGAGGAGCAGTACTTC. It specifies CASSPTDRDFEEQYF.

The V gene is TRBV4-2, the J gene TRBJ2-7; D is possibly TRBD1 (6 bases). Germline values: CDR1 LGHNA, CDR2 YNFKEQ. This CDR3 is 15 amino acids long. V dropped 0 bases and J dropped 6 bases, with 15 bases sitting between them. CDR3 sequence (DNA): TGTGCCAGCAGCCAAGATCTTTGGGGGCGAAGCGAGCAGTACTTC. Protein: CASSQDLWGRSEQYF.

The chain combines TRBV7-9 with TRBJ1-1; D remains ambiguous. V was shortened by 1 base and J by 5 bases, with 17 bases between the two germline ends. The V gene's germline CDR1 is SEHNR and CDR2 FQNEAQ (reference sequence). The CDR3 is made up of 16 amino acids. The CDR3 bases are TGTGCCAGCAGCTTAGGGTTAGGGTACGGAGGAACTGAAGCTTTCTTT. It translates to CASSLGLGYGGTEAFF.

This clone was seen only once. The chain has TRBV6-2 or TRBV6-3 and TRBJ2-3; D uncertain. The CDR3 spans 16 residues. The ends were cut back, 2 bases at V and 6 bases at J, with 18 bases in the middle. Germline V lookup: CDR1 MNHEY, CDR2 SVGEGT. The CDR3 region is CASSYLGASIGDTQYF. DNA for the CDR3: TGTGCCAGCAGTTACCTCGGAGCCTCAATCGGGGATACGCAGTATTTT.

This sequence joins TRBV12-5 and TRBJ1-2, with a weak D call TRBD1 (5 bases). The V and J ends lost 6 bases and 14 bases respectively, with 19 bases between them. The CDR3 loop spans 12 amino acids. Looked up from germline, CDR1 is LGHNT and CDR2 is FRNRAP. The CDR3 loop is CASGQIGTGSTF. Here the CDR3 DNA reads TGTGCTAGTGGCCAAATCGGAACAGGCAGTACCTTC.

V and J are TRBV15 and TRBJ1-2; 7 positions match TRBD1. Losses at the gene ends were 6 bases for V and 2 bases for J; bases not matched to a gene: 6. Germline CDR1 LNHNV, CDR2 YYDKDF (reference sequence). The CDR3 loop spans 14 amino acids. The CDR3 DNA sequence: TGTGCCACCAGAAGTCCACAGGGGAACTATGGCTACACCTTC. Translation: CATRSPQGNYGYTF.

The chain uses TRBV6-2 or TRBV6-3 and TRBJ2-1; the match to TRBD2 covers 12 bases. The CDR3 is made up of 17 amino acids. With 5 bases clipped from V and 5 bases from J, the junction kept 10 bases outside the gene matches. Germline loops: CDR1 MNHEY, CDR2 SVGEGT. CDR3 region: CASSADRGTSGHNEQFF. DNA for the CDR3: TGTGCCAGCAGTGCAGACAGAGGGACTAGCGGGCACAATGAGCAGTTCTTC.

The rearrangement links TRBV5-1 to TRBJ1-3; maybe TRBD1 (5 bases). V was clipped by 0 bases and J by 1 base, with 8 bases between them. From germline, CDR1 is SGHRS and CDR2 YFSETQ. This CDR3 has 15 amino acids. CDR3 nucleotides: TGCGCCAGCAGCTTGGATGGGACTTCTGGAAACACCATATATTTT. Translated, it gives CASSLDGTSGNTIYF.

The CDR3 sequence is CSVVLGETQYF. In nucleotides, the CDR3 is TGCAGCGTTGTACTAGGGGAGACCCAGTACTTC. This rearrangement joins TRBV29-1 to TRBJ2-5, with D possibly TRBD2 on 5 matching bases. V was shortened by 4 bases and J by 5 bases, with 8 bases between the two germline ends. This CDR3 region has 11 residues. Germline-derived CDR1 and CDR2 are SQVTM and ANQGSEA.

V and J are TRBV10-3 and TRBJ1-2; D is perhaps TRBD1 (6 bases). The germline V and J ends were trimmed by 0 bases and 0 bases, with 8 bases remaining between them. Germline CDR1 ENHRY, CDR2 SYGVKD. The CDR3 spans 15 residues. The CDR3 DNA follows: TGTGCCATCAGTGAGTCTACAGGGCCTAACTATGGCTACACCTTC. Its protein is CAISESTGPNYGYTF.

This chain uses TRBV9 with TRBJ1-2; no clear D. Germline V gene data show CDR1 as SGDLS and CDR2 as YYNGEE. This CDR3 contains 17 residues. Trimming shortened V by 4 bases and J by 4 bases, and 23 bases separated the two germline ends. This CDR3 is CASSPRSNSKYFYGYTF. The CDR3 nucleotides read TGTGCCAGCAGCCCCCGATCTAATTCCAAGTATTTCTATGGCTACACCTTC. Drawing the rest from reference TRBV9 and TRBJ1-2, the complete variable domain is DSGVTQTPKHLITATGQRVTLRCSPRSGDLSVYWYQQSLDQGLQFLIQYYNGEERAKGNILERFSAQQFPDLHSELNLSSLELGDSALYFCASSPRSNSKYFYGYTFGSGTRLTVV.

V usage is TRBV3-1 (or the pseudogene TRBV3-2) and J usage is TRBJ1-1, with TRBD1 as a possible D gene (5 bases). V lost 6 bases and J 3 bases, leaving 14 bases between the germline ends. The CDR3 has 14 residues. Germline V lookup: CDR1 LGHDT, CDR2 YNNKEL (reference sequence). CDR3: CASSHEKGDTEAFF. The CDR3 region has the DNA TGTGCCAGCAGTCACGAGAAAGGGGACACTGAAGCTTTCTTT.

The rearrangement joins TRBV7-9 to TRBJ2-3; 7 bases map to TRBD1. The CDR3 runs to 15 residues. J gave up 2 bases and V 5 bases, and 7 bases lay outside the gene matches. Germline values: CDR1 SEHNR, CDR2 FQNEAQ (reference sequence). The CDR3 region is CASSPGQTDTDTQYF. Written as DNA, the CDR3 is TGTGCCAGCAGCCCGGGACAGACTGACACAGATACGCAGTATTTT.

CDR3 amino acids: CASSQDRDEQFF. In DNA form, the CDR3 reads TGCGCCAGCAGCCAAGATCGGGATGAGCAGTTCTTC. The V call is TRBV4-3, the J call TRBJ2-1; the D is unclear. The CDR3 totals 12 residues. V lost 0 bases and J 8 bases, leaving 5 bases between the germline ends. From germline, CDR1 is LGHNA and CDR2 YSLEER.

The V and J genes are TRBV20-1 and TRBJ1-6; no reliable D call. V lost 6 bases to trimming and J lost 11 bases, with 11 bases between them. Germline assignment: CDR1 DFQATT and CDR2 SNEGSKA (reference sequence). CDR3 length: 11 amino acids. The chain's CDR3 is CSAGTGPPLHF. In DNA form, the CDR3 reads TGCAGTGCCGGCACGGGTCCACCCCTCCACTTT.

The chain links TRBV2 to TRBJ1-5; 9 nucleotides align to TRBD1. Per germline, CDR1 SNHLY and CDR2 FYNNEI. CDR3 size: 16 residues. J lost 6 bases, V lost 6 bases, and 12 bases had no gene match. The CDR3 region is CASRDSTGGRSQPQHF. CDR3 sequence (DNA): TGTGCCAGCAGAGATTCCACAGGGGGCAGGAGTCAGCCCCAGCATTTT. The full variable domain, rest sourced from reference TRBV2 and TRBJ1-5, is EPEVTQTPSHQVTQMGQEVILRCVPISNHLYFYWYRQILGQKVEFLVSFYNNEISEKSEIFDDQFSVERPDGSNFTLKIRSTKLEDSAMYFCASRDSTGGRSQPQHFGDGTRLSIL.

The chain recombines TRBV11-2 with TRBJ2-2; the match to TRBD2 covers 16 bases. J gave up 7 bases and V 6 bases, and 11 bases lay outside the gene matches. The CDR3 loop spans 18 amino acids. Germline V gives CDR1 SGHAT, CDR2 FQNNGV. CDR3 loop: CASRPLGLAGGPSGELFF. The CDR3 coding sequence is TGTGCCAGCAGACCCCTGGGACTAGCGGGGGGGCCGAGCGGGGAGCTGTTTTTT.

This clone came up once. This rearrangement joins TRBV15 to TRBJ1-1; 7 bases map to TRBD1. The CDR3 is made up of 15 amino acids. Unmatched junction bases numbered 7, after V lost 4 bases and J lost 2 bases. Germline V gene sequence: CDR1 LNHNV, CDR2 YYDKDF (reference sequence). The chain's CDR3 is CATSKNRGINTEAFF. The CDR3 coding sequence is TGTGCCACCAGCAAAAACAGGGGAATAAACACTGAAGCTTTCTTT.

The J gene is TRBJ1-3, the V gene TRBV6-5; D not certain. V lost 2 bases and J lost 3, with 8 bases in between. This CDR3 has 14 residues. In germline, CDR1 is MNHEY, CDR2 SVGAGI. The CDR3 nucleotides read TGTGCCAGCAGTTACAAGGGAGGTGGAAACACCATATATTTT. Its translation: CASSYKGGGNTIYF.

This chain joins TRBV28 and TRBJ1-2; 8 bases are shared with TRBD1. In germline, CDR1 is MDHEN, CDR2 SYDVKM. Trimming removed 6 bases from V and 1 base from J; junction bases left unmatched: 4. The CDR3 runs 14 residues. Written as DNA, the CDR3 is TGTGCCAGCAGGGGGACAGGATTTAACTATGGCTACACCTTC. Translated, it gives CASRGTGFNYGYTF.

The chain uses TRBV20-1 and TRBJ1-1, with no clear D. CDR3 length: 10 amino acids. Germline CDR1 and CDR2: DFQATT and SNEGSKA (reference sequence). V was trimmed by 4 bases and J by 6 bases, leaving 6 bases between them. The CDR3 DNA sequence: TGCAGTGCTAAAAACTCTGAAGCTTTCTTT. Translated, it gives CSAKNSEAFF.

This chain joins TRBV4-1 and TRBJ1-2, with TRBD1 matching 7 bases. V lost 3 bases and J lost 3; bases outside the gene matches: 10. The CDR3 has 16 residues. Germline V gene sequence: CDR1 MGHRA, CDR2 YSYEKL. CDR3 sequence: CASSHMTGKVDYGYTF. Here the CDR3 DNA reads TGCGCCAGCAGCCATATGACAGGGAAAGTGGACTATGGCTACACCTTC.

This clone was picked up one time. The chain combines TRBV19 with TRBJ2-5; 7 bases are a match to TRBD2. The germline V gene encodes CDR1 LNHDA and CDR2 SQIVND (reference sequence). V trimming: 3 bases; J trimming: 1 base; junction bases outside the gene matches: 8. There are 16 residues in the CDR3. CDR3 DNA sequence: TGTGCCAGTAGTATCTCGTCTAGCGGTAGCCAAGAGACCCAGTACTTC. Amino acids: CASSISSSGSQETQYF.

The chain is built from TRBV7-2 and TRBJ2-1; TRBD2 aligns across 7 bases. J was trimmed by 0 bases and V by 0 bases; bases with no gene match: 2. This CDR3 is built from 16 residues. Germline V lookup: CDR1 SGHTA, CDR2 FQGNSA. In DNA, the CDR3 is TGTGCCAGCAGCTTAGCCCCTAGCGGCTCCTACAATGAGCAGTTCTTC. This sequence encodes CASSLAPSGSYNEQFF.

The chain has TRBV18 and TRBJ1-3; 8 bases map to TRBD1. The junction had 5 bases not matched to a gene; V was cut back by 6 bases and J by 1 base. The CDR3 totals 15 residues. From germline, CDR1 is KGHSH and CDR2 LQKENI. CDR3 region: CASSRGQGSGNTIYF. Written as DNA, the CDR3 is TGTGCCAGCTCCCGCGGACAGGGATCTGGAAACACCATATATTTT.

The V call is TRBV5-6, the J call TRBJ1-2; 8 bases line up with TRBD1. V lost 5 bases, J lost 2 bases, and 5 bases stayed unmatched. Germline V CDR1 and CDR2: SGHDT, YYEEEE. The CDR3 is 14 amino acids. The CDR3 region has the DNA TGTGCCAGCAGGCGACAGGGGCTCAACTATGGCTACACCTTC. Translated: CASRRQGLNYGYTF.

The gene calls are TRBV5-4 and TRBJ2-5; TRBD2 matches 14 bases. Per the germline V gene, CDR1 is SGHNT and CDR2 is YYREEE (reference sequence). The ends lost 4 bases at V and 14 bases at J; junction bases unmatched: 10. The CDR3 spans 14 residues. The CDR3 is CASSTDGLAGGAYF. As DNA, the CDR3 is TGTGCCAGCAGCACGGACGGACTAGCGGGGGGAGCATACTTC.